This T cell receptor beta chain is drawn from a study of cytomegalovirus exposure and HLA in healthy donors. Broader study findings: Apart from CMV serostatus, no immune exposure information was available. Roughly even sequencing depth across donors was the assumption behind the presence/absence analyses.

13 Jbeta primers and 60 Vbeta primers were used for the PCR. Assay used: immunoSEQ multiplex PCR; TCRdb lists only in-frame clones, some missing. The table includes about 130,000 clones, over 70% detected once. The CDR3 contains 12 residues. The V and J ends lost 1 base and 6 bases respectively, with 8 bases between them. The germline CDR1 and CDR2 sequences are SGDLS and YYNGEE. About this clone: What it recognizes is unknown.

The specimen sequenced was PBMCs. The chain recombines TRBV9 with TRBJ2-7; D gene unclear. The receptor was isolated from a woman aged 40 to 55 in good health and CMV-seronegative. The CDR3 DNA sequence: TGTGCCAGCAGCGTAACAGATTCCGAGCAGTACTTC. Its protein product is CASSVTDSEQYF.